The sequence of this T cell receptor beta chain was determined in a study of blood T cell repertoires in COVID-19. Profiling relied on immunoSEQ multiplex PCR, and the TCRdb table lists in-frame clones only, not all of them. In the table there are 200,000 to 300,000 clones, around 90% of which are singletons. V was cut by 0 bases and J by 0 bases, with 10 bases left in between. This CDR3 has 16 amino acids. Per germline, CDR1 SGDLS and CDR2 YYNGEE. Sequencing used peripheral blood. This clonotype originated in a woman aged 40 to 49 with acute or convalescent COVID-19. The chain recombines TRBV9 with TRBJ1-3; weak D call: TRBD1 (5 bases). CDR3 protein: CASSVAAGNSGNTIYF. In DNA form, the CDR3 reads TGTGCCAGCAGCGTAGCGGCAGGGAACTCTGGAAACACCATATATTTT.